Listed here are 26 T cell receptor beta chains from one sample, sequenced in a study of breast tumors, draining lymph nodes, adjacent tissues. Breast cancer patients provided tissue from their axillary draining lymph nodes. Each CDR3 protein gets one entry after TCRdb re-called the multiplex PCR reads with MiXCR. The sample has approximately 88,000 distinct CDR3 sequences; over 25% are singletons. Source material: axillary lymph node tissue. Every receptor here comes from a female donor with breast cancer. Some clones in this sample may be carry-over from other donors' samples.

Regarding this clonotype: The conserved phenylalanine or tryptophan normally closing the CDR3 is absent here, so this likely arose from a read error. The chain is built from TRBV7-9 and TRBJ2-7; D remains unclear. From germline, CDR1 is SEHNR and CDR2 FQNEAQ (reference sequence). CDR3 length equals 12 residues. The CDR3 DNA sequence: TGTGCCGGCAGCTTAGCTTTGGACGAGCAGTACCTC. Its protein product is CAGSLALDEQYL.

This clonotype was picked up many times. The chain has TRBV4-1 and TRBJ1-5; tentatively, D is TRBD1 (6 bases). Germline V gene lookup returns CDR1 MGHRA and CDR2 YSYEKL. The CDR3 is 17 amino acids. The V end lost 0 bases, the J end lost 2 bases, and 14 bases lay between the germline ends. The DNA for the CDR3 is TGCGCCAGCAGCCAAGACCCTGGACAGATTGGCAATCAGCCCCAGCATTTT. As protein: CASSQDPGQIGNQPQHF.

This clonotype has ten or more counts. The chain has TRBV5-6 and TRBJ1-3; D is ambiguous. V was shortened by 2 bases and J by 7 bases, with 7 bases between the two germline ends. The CDR3 is 12 amino acids. Germline CDR1 SGHDT, CDR2 YYEEEE. The DNA for the CDR3 is TGTGCCAGCAGCTTTGTCGGGAACACCATATATTTT. It is translated as CASSFVGNTIYF.

This clonotype was detected ten times or more. This sequence joins TRBV14 and TRBJ1-2; no clear D. Trimming left V 2 bases short and J 3 bases short, with 7 bases between. Germline assignment: CDR1 SGHDN and CDR2 FVKESK. This CDR3 has 13 amino acids. CDR3 nucleotide sequence: TGTGCCAGCAGCCAAAGGGTTGACTATGGCTACACCTTC. It yields the protein CASSQRVDYGYTF.

The table lists this clonotype with many counts. The V call is TRBV20-1, the J call TRBJ2-2; the match to TRBD1 covers 11 bases. This CDR3 comprises 16 residues. Unmatched junction bases numbered 6, after V lost 1 base and J lost 5 bases. Germline CDR1 and CDR2: DFQATT and SNEGSKA (reference sequence). The CDR3 DNA reads TGCAGTGCTAGAGTTGAGGGGACAGGGGGGACCGGGGAGCTGTTTTTT. This translates into CSARVEGTGGTGELFF.

This clonotype was counted ten times or more. The chain employs TRBV24-1 and TRBJ2-3, with D perhaps matching TRBD2 (6 bases). V was shortened by 9 bases and J by 8 bases, with 11 bases between the two germline ends. The CDR3 sequence is 11 residues long. Germline V gives CDR1 KGHDR, CDR2 SFDVKD. The CDR3 is CATGTYGTQYF. The CDR3 bases are TGTGCCACCGGGACTTATGGTACGCAGTATTTT.

On this clonotype itself: A much larger clonotype is one base distant, so this may be a read error. CDR3 DNA: TGTGTCAGCAGGGCCAGGGGGAGAGCCTACGAGCAGTACTTC. As protein: CVSRARGRAYEQYF. The chain joins TRBV28 to TRBJ2-7, with 7 nucleotides matching TRBD1. This CDR3 has 14 amino acids. Germline CDR1 and CDR2: MDHEN and SYDVKM.

This clonotype has a count of ten or more. The gene calls are TRBV6-6 and TRBJ1-5, with D possibly matching TRBD1 (5 bases). CDR1 MNHNY and CDR2 SVGAGI come from the germline V gene (reference sequence). The CDR3 sequence is 17 residues long. With 2 bases removed from V and 1 base from J, the gap between germline ends came to 15 bases. The CDR3 loop reads CASSYGGEMTSNQPQHF. As DNA, the CDR3 is TGTGCCAGCAGTTACGGAGGGGAAATGACAAGCAATCAGCCCCAGCATTTT.

This clonotype was detected many times. V gene TRBV20-1 combines with J gene TRBJ2-7, with TRBD1 identical over 8 bases. The ends lost 5 bases at V and 0 bases at J; junction bases unmatched: 6. Germline CDR1 is DFQATT and CDR2 is SNEGSKA (reference sequence). The CDR3 runs to 14 residues. The CDR3 DNA reads as TGCAGTGCTCGGCGACAGGGGAGCTCCTACGAGCAGTACTTC. It codes for CSARRQGSSYEQYF.

The table lists this clonotype with a few counts. The chain carries TRBV19 and TRBJ1-1; 7 positions match TRBD1. The CDR3 consists of 16 residues. With 3 bases clipped from V and 0 bases from J, the junction kept 7 bases outside the gene matches. Germline CDR1 and CDR2: LNHDA and SQIVND (reference sequence). The CDR3 region has the DNA TGTGCCAGTAGTATGGGGCGGCAGGGGGTGAACACTGAAGCTTTCTTT. Protein sequence: CASSMGRQGVNTEAFF.

The J gene is TRBJ2-7, the V gene TRBV20-1; maybe TRBD2 (6 bases). Trimming removed 6 bases from V and 0 bases from J, with 21 bases in between. Germline V gene data show CDR1 as DFQATT and CDR2 as SNEGSKA (reference sequence). The CDR3 is made up of 16 amino acids. The chain's CDR3 is CSAIPSTRLPSYEQYF. CDR3 in DNA: TGCAGTGCCATTCCTTCGACTAGATTACCCTCCTACGAGCAGTACTTC.

V usage is TRBV27 and J usage is TRBJ2-1, with D perhaps given as TRBD1 or TRBD2 (5 bases each). The CDR3 is 17 residues long. The V gene's germline CDR1 is MNHEY and CDR2 SMNVEV (reference sequence). V shed 5 bases and J shed 6 bases, with 23 bases lying between them. The DNA of the CDR3 is TGTGCCAGCAGTCCCCTCAATTTACGGGACGGAGGCAATGAGCAGTTCTTC. This gives the protein CASSPLNLRDGGNEQFF.

This clonotype showed up many times. J is TRBJ2-1 and V is TRBV7-9; possibly TRBD2 for D (5 bases). The CDR3 has 15 amino acids. V was shortened by 5 bases and J by 0 bases, with 11 bases between the two germline ends. The germline V gene has CDR1 SEHNR and CDR2 FQNEAQ (reference sequence). Here the CDR3 reads CASSPGGSSYNEQFF. The CDR3 nucleotides are TGTGCCAGCAGCCCTGGTGGGAGCTCCTACAATGAGCAGTTCTTC.

Many counts were recorded for this clonotype. This rearrangement joins TRBV6-5 to TRBJ2-1, with no clear D. The CDR3 runs to 13 residues. Trimming cost V 6 bases and J 9 bases, with 15 bases left between them. CDR1 and CDR2 from the germline V gene are MNHEY and SVGAGI. CDR3 sequence: CASRSREAGEQFF. In nucleotides, the CDR3 is TGTGCCAGCAGGTCTAGGGAAGCTGGTGAGCAGTTCTTC.

A note on this clonotype: A much larger clone sits a single nucleotide away, making a read error possible. The chain employs TRBV14 and TRBJ2-1; D gene ambiguous. The CDR3 runs to 13 residues. Looked up from germline, CDR1 is SGHDN and CDR2 is FVKESK. The CDR3 loop reads CASSQMTWDEQLF. The CDR3 DNA sequence: TGTGCCAGCAGCCAAATGACCTGGGATGAGCAGCTCTTC.

Many counts were recorded for this clonotype. The chain couples TRBV4-3 to TRBJ2-2; D could derive from TRBD1 or TRBD2 (5 bases each). The CDR3 is made up of 15 amino acids. Trimming cost V 0 bases and J 7 bases, with 12 bases left between them. Looked up from germline, CDR1 is LGHNA and CDR2 is YSLEER. In DNA form, the CDR3 reads TGCGCCAGCAGCCAAGAGGGACCGCGGATCGGGGAGCTGTTTTTT. It encodes CASSQEGPRIGELFF.

This clonotype appeared a single time. The junction departs from germline at one end; a sequencing error may be responsible. The J gene is TRBJ2-7, the V gene TRBV19; perhaps TRBD1 as D (5 bases). The CDR3 sequence is 13 residues long. CDR1 is LNHDA and CDR2 is SQIVND in the germline V gene (reference sequence). For the CDR3, the DNA is TGTGGCAGTAGTGTTACAGGTTCCTACGAGCAGTACTTC. As protein: CGSSVTGSYEQYF.

There are many counts of this clonotype. The chain combines TRBV6-5 with TRBJ2-5, with D maybe TRBD1 (5 bases). Trimming stripped 5 bases from V and 3 bases from J, with 10 bases between. CDR3 length equals 13 residues. Per germline, CDR1 MNHEY and CDR2 SVGAGI. For the CDR3, the DNA is TGTGCCAGCAGTCCAAGGGGAAAAGAGACCCAGTACTTC. This sequence encodes CASSPRGKETQYF.

This clonotype was detected ten times or more. The chain recombines TRBV7-2 with TRBJ1-2, with TRBD1 identical over 9 bases. V lost 1 base, J lost 7 bases, and 4 bases stayed unmatched. The CDR3 is 14 amino acids. Germline loops: CDR1 SGHTA, CDR2 FQGNSA. The CDR3 protein is CASSLVRQGGGYTF. CDR3 DNA: TGTGCCAGCAGCTTAGTTAGACAGGGGGGTGGCTACACCTTC.

For the CDR3, the DNA is TGCGCCAGCAGCTTTAGCAGGAGTGGGGGTACGCAGTATTTT. Its translation is CASSFSRSGGTQYF. The rearrangement joins TRBV5-1 to TRBJ2-3; either TRBD1 or TRBD2 may fit D (5 bases each). Trimming cost V 2 bases and J 8 bases, with 15 bases left between them. CDR1 is SGHRS and CDR2 is YFSETQ in the germline V gene. The CDR3 is made up of 14 amino acids. Using reference TRBV5-1 and TRBJ2-3 for the parts outside the CDR3, the full variable domain is KAGVTQTPRYLIKTRGQQVTLSCSPISGHRSVSWYQQTPGQGLQFLFEYFSETQRNKGNFPGRFSGRQFSNSRSEMNVSTLELGDSALYLCASSFSRSGGTQYFGPGTRLTVL.

The table lists this clonotype with many counts. Here the CDR3 DNA reads TGCAGTGCTAGAGTCAGGACAGGGGATAGTGAAGCTTTCTTT. This translates into CSARVRTGDSEAFF. The rearrangement uses TRBV20-1 and TRBJ1-1, with 9 bases identical to TRBD1. The CDR3 is 14 amino acids. J gave up 7 bases and V 1 base, and 7 bases lay outside the gene matches. Germline loops: CDR1 DFQATT, CDR2 SNEGSKA (reference sequence).

This clonotype has a single count. The chain links TRBV12-3 or TRBV12-4 to TRBJ1-5; possible D gene TRBD1, 6 bases. CDR3 size: 13 residues. The V end was cut by 9 bases, the J end by 3 bases, with 12 bases between. CDR3 bases: TGTGCCAGGTCGGACAGCCTCAATCAGCCCCAGCATTTT. This sequence encodes CARSDSLNQPQHF.

This clonotype showed up many times. The rearrangement joins TRBV27 to TRBJ2-3; D is unclear. Germline loops: CDR1 MNHEY, CDR2 SMNVEV (reference sequence). V gave up 4 bases and J gave up 0 bases, with 8 bases separating them. The CDR3 loop spans 14 amino acids. The CDR3 loop reads CASSSPHSTDTQYF. The CDR3 coding sequence is TGTGCCAGCAGTTCCCCGCATAGCACAGATACGCAGTATTTT.

This clonotype has a count of ten or more. The chain couples TRBV6-2 or TRBV6-3 to TRBJ1-5; perhaps TRBD1 as D (5 bases). This CDR3 spans 16 amino acids. V lost 5 bases and J lost 1, with 15 bases in between. Germline loops: CDR1 MNHEY, CDR2 SVGEGT. The DNA of the CDR3 is TGTGCCAGCAGTCCATACGGGGCCCTAAGCAATCAGCCCCAGCATTTT. Translation: CASSPYGALSNQPQHF.

This clonotype was recorded at least ten times. The chain employs TRBV20-1 and TRBJ2-7; D is undetermined. This CDR3 contains 14 residues. Trimming cost V 5 bases and J 0 bases, with 14 bases left between them. CDR1 and CDR2 (germline): DFQATT, SNEGSKA (reference sequence). CDR3 in amino acids: CSAAPDLSSYEQYF. In DNA form, the CDR3 reads TGCAGTGCTGCCCCGGACCTAAGCTCCTACGAGCAGTACTTC.

As for this clonotype: Germline and junction disagree at one end, which may indicate a read error. The rearrangement uses TRBV6-4 and TRBJ2-3; no firm D call. Germline V CDR1 and CDR2: MRHNA, SNTAGT. This CDR3 contains 13 residues. CDR3 bases: TGTGCCAGCAGTCACTCCGGGCGTGCTACGCAGTATTTT. Its translation is CASSHSGRATQYF.